This TCR beta chain appears in the sequencing data of a study of blood T cell repertoires in COVID-19. The CDR3 spans 12 residues. V lost 2 bases, J lost 12 bases, and 4 bases stayed unmatched. CDR1 SGHAT and CDR2 FQNNGV come from the germline V gene. The method was immunoSEQ multiplex PCR; TCRdb's version includes in-frame clones alone and lacks a portion of them. Among about 290,000 clones listed, roughly 89% were seen once. The specimen sequenced was PBMCs or T cells enriched from blood (not recorded which). V gene TRBV11-2 combines with J gene TRBJ2-1; 7 positions agree with TRBD1. The source of this sequence is a woman between 40 and 55 years old who had recovered from COVID-19. The DNA of the CDR3 is TGTGCCAGCAGCTTAAGATGGACAGGGCAGTTCTTC. Translating gives CASSLRWTGQFF.